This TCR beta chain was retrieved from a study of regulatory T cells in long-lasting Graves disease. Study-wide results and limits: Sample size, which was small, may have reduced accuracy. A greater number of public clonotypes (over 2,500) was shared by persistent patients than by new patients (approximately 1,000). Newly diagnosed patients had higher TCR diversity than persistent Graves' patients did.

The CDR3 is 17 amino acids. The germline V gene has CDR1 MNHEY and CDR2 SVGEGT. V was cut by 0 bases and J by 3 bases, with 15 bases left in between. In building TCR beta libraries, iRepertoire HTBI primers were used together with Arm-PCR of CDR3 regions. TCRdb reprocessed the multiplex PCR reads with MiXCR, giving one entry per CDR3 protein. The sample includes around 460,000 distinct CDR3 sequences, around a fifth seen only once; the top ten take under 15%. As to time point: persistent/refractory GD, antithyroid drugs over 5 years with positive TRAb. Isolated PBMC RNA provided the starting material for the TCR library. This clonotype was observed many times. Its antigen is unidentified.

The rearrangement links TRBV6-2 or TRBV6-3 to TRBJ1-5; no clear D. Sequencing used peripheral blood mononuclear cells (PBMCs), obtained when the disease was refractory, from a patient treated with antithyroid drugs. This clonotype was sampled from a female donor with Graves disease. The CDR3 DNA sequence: TGTGCCAGCAGTTACTCGATCGCGTGGAGGGCCAATCAGCCCCAGCATTTT. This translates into CASSYSIAWRANQPQHF.